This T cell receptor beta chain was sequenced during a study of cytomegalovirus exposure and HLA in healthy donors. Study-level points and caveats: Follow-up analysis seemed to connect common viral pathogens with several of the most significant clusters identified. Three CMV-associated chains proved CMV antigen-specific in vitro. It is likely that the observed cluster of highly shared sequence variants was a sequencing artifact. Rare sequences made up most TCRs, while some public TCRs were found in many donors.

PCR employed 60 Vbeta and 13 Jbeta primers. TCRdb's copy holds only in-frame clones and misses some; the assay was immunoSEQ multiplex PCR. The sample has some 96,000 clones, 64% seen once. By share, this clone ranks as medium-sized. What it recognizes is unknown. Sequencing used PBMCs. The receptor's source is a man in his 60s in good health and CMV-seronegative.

CDR3 sequence: CASSPGGDSNQPQHF. The CDR3 DNA follows: TGTGCCAGCAGCCCGGGGGGGGATAGCAATCAGCCCCAGCATTTT. The chain uses TRBV5-4 and TRBJ1-5; maybe TRBD1 (5 bases). The germline V gene encodes CDR1 SGHNT and CDR2 YYREEE (reference sequence). The CDR3 spans 15 residues. The V gene lost 4 bases and the J gene lost 0 bases, with 11 bases spanning the gap.